Listed below are T cell receptor beta chains from one sample, sequenced in a study of shared clonotypes between healthy human individuals. Sequenced by immunoSEQ multiplex PCR; TCRdb stores in-frame clones only, minus some. The sample lists about 2.1 million clones, 85% to 95% occurring once. The material sequenced was naive CD8+ T cells from PBMCs. Every receptor here comes from a man younger than 35 in good health. Some clones in this sample may be carry-over from other donors' samples. The CDR3 runs from the conserved cysteine through the conserved F or W. The D gene is left open where the match is weak. A row's size may be missing; if present it is once, few, many or a size class.

TGTGCCAGCAGCCATCCTGGACAGCGACTAGCGGGGAGCTCCTACAATGAGCAGTTCTTC | CASSHPGQRLAGSSYNEQFF | TRBV7-6 | . | TRBD2 | TRBJ2-1
TGTGCCACCAGCAGCTACAGGGGGCAAAAGACCACAGATACGCAGTATTTT | CATSSYRGQKTTDTQYF | TRBV15 | . | TRBD1 | TRBJ2-3
TGTGCCAGCAGTTCTCGGATAGGCACCGGGGAGCTGTTTTTT | CASSSRIGTGELFF | TRBV11-2 | . | . | TRBJ2-2
TGTGCCAGCACCCCCTTTACCTACGGCTACAATGAGCAGTTCTTC | CASTPFTYGYNEQFF | TRBV2 | . | . | TRBJ2-1
TGTGCCAGCACCCCGGGACAGGCTAACCAAGAGACCCAGTACTTC | CASTPGQANQETQYF | TRBV27 | . | TRBD1 | TRBJ2-5
TGTGCCAGCAGTTCAAGGGGGGTGCCCGGGACCCCCGGGACCGGGGAGCTGTTTTTT | CASSSRGVPGTPGTGELFF | TRBV27 | . | . | TRBJ2-2
TGTGCCAGCAGTTACGACAGGTCCTACAATGAGCAGTTCTTC | CASSYDRSYNEQFF | TRBV27 | . | . | TRBJ2-1
TGCAGCGTTGAATTGGCAGGGGGTTTCTACGAGCAGTACTTC | CSVELAGGFYEQYF | TRBV29-1 | . | TRBD1 | TRBJ2-7
TGTGCCAGCAGCTCAGACCAGCGGGAGGTATACGAGCAGTACTTC | CASSSDQREVYEQYF | TRBV11-2 | . | TRBD2 | TRBJ2-7
TGTGCCAGCAGCCCTCAGGGGGGTTACGAGCAGTACTTC | CASSPQGGYEQYF | TRBV2 | few | . | TRBJ2-7
TGCGCCAGCAGTGACCGGACCCACAAAGCCACAGATACGCAGTATTTT | CASSDRTHKATDTQYF | TRBV10-1 | . | . | TRBJ2-3
TGTGCCAGCAACTGGGGTTCACAAGAGACCCAGTACTTC | CASNWGSQETQYF | TRBV7-9 | . | . | TRBJ2-5
TGTGCCAGCAGTTCGGGACTTTCCGGGGAGCAGTACTTC | CASSSGLSGEQYF | TRBV28 | . | . | TRBJ2-5
TGTGCCAGCAGCCCGAGGGACTCTGTGGAGACCCAGTACTTC | CASSPRDSVETQYF | TRBV11-2 | . | . | TRBJ2-5
TGTGCCAGCAGCTTGCAGACAGGGGCCCGGAGGACCGGGGAGCTGTTTTTT | CASSLQTGARRTGELFF | TRBV11-2 | . | TRBD1 | TRBJ2-2
TGTGCCAGTAGTAGCGTGGAAAACTATGGCTACACCTTC | CASSSVENYGYTF | TRBV19 | . | . | TRBJ1-2
TGCGCCAGCAGCCAAGATGACAGGGTCCCCTCCTACGAGCAGTACTTC | CASSQDDRVPSYEQYF | TRBV4-1 | . | TRBD1 | TRBJ2-7
TGCGCCAGCAGCCTCACGGGGATTGGTATTTTGGAGGCCAAAAACATTCAGTACTTC | CASSLTGIGILEAKNIQYF | TRBV4-1 | . | . | TRBJ2-4
TGTGCCAGCAGCTCCCCCCTCTACAATGAGCAGTTCTTC | CASSSPLYNEQFF | TRBV7-2 | . | . | TRBJ2-1
TGCAGCGTTCTGACAGGAGGGAAAGGTGAAGCTTTCTTT | CSVLTGGKGEAFF | TRBV29-1 | . | . | TRBJ1-1
TGTGCCAGCAGCCCCTGGGAAGGGAGGTACACCTTC | CASSPWEGRYTF | TRBV7-2 | . | . | TRBJ1-2
TGTGCCAGCAGCAAATTAGGTAACTACAATGAGCAGTTCTTC | CASSKLGNYNEQFF | TRBV7-2 | . | . | TRBJ2-1